The 13 T cell receptor beta chains presented below share a single source sample, sequenced in a study of CD8 T cells in ankylosing spondylitis (dated by TCRdb to 2016 to 2017). Library preparation used 5' RACE. Sequencing was performed on an Illumina HiSeq 2500. In-frame beta chains were kept once TCRdb had trimmed the public reads at Q25 with fastp and called clones with MiXCR. Each entry is one CDR3 protein sequence, shown with its most common DNA and genes. Counted in this sample were some 52,000 distinct CDR3 sequences; about 7.8% of them appeared once. The ten largest account for about 8.9% of the sample. Material for sequencing was blood, either unsorted or a sorted T cell fraction (not recorded which). The receptors shown here come from a female donor with ankylosing spondylitis or in good health (not recorded which).

This clonotype was seen at least ten times. The chain links TRBV12-3 or TRBV12-4 to TRBJ1-6; TRBD1 aligns across 8 bases. CDR3 length: 14 residues. J lost 10 bases, V lost 6 bases, and 8 bases had no gene match. CDR3 DNA: TGTGCCAGCAGCTTCGGACAGGGTTACTCACCCCTCCACTTT. The encoded protein is CASSFGQGYSPLHF.

In its sample, this clonotype was seen many times. The chain uses TRBV27 and TRBJ2-7; 9 bases agree with TRBD1. The V and J ends lost 1 base and 0 bases, in that order; junction bases with no gene match: 1. Per the germline V gene, CDR1 is MNHEY and CDR2 is SMNVEV (reference sequence). The CDR3 extends over 15 amino acids. This chain's CDR3 is CASSLWGQGSYEQYF. In DNA form, the CDR3 reads TGTGCCAGCAGTTTATGGGGACAGGGCTCCTACGAGCAGTACTTC.

This clonotype was recorded many times. For the CDR3, the DNA is TGCGCCAGCAGCCCGGCCGGGGCACCGGATGAAGCTTTCTTT. Protein sequence: CASSPAGAPDEAFF. The chain has TRBV5-1 and TRBJ1-1, with D perhaps matching TRBD1 (5 bases). The germline gives CDR1 SGHRS, CDR2 YFSETQ. V dropped 4 bases and J dropped 7 bases, with 17 bases sitting between them. This CDR3 is 14 amino acids long.

The chain is built from TRBV20-1 and TRBJ1-2, with D unclear. The V end lost 0 bases, the J end lost 4 bases, and 9 bases lay between the germline ends. This CDR3 is built from 13 residues. The germline gives CDR1 DFQATT, CDR2 SNEGSKA (reference sequence). The CDR3 bases are TGCAGTGCTAGAGATTCAGTTGGCTATGGCTACACCTTC. It encodes CSARDSVGYGYTF.

This chain links TRBV10-3 with TRBJ2-2, with 7 bases that match TRBD1. CDR1 ENHRY and CDR2 SYGVKD come from the germline V gene. The CDR3 runs to 15 residues. The ends lost 3 bases at V and 2 bases at J; junction bases unmatched: 3. The CDR3 DNA reads as TGTGCCATCAGTGACAGGGGGAGAAACACCGGGGAGCTGTTTTTT. Residues: CAISDRGRNTGELFF.

This clonotype was recorded at least ten times. The rearrangement uses TRBV4-1 and TRBJ2-4; TRBD2 agrees at 11 bases. Per germline, CDR1 MGHRA and CDR2 YSYEKL. V was pared by 1 base and J by 4 bases, with 9 bases of the junction left unmatched. CDR3 length equals 18 residues. For the CDR3, the DNA is TGCGCCAGCAGCCAAGGTCTAGCGGGGGGAATAGGTAAAAACATTCAGTACTTC. It is translated as CASSQGLAGGIGKNIQYF.

This clonotype was counted at least ten times. The V gene is TRBV20-1, the J gene TRBJ2-4; 7 bases line up with TRBD2. J was trimmed by 1 base and V by 6 bases; bases with no gene match: 15. Germline V CDR1 and CDR2: DFQATT, SNEGSKA (reference sequence). The CDR3 length is 17 residues. CDR3: CSATAGYSSGAKNIQYF. The CDR3 DNA reads TGCAGTGCCACAGCGGGGTATAGCTCCGGGGCCAAAAACATTCAGTACTTC.

This clonotype has at least ten counts. The genes are TRBV27 and TRBJ1-5; tentative D call: TRBD1 (5 bases). CDR1 and CDR2 from the germline V gene are MNHEY and SMNVEV (reference sequence). V was pared by 3 bases and J by 2 bases, with 8 bases between. CDR3 length: 14 amino acids. CDR3 protein: CASSLRGGNQPQHF. Written as DNA, the CDR3 is TGTGCCAGCAGTTTGAGGGGAGGCAATCAGCCCCAGCATTTT.

V gene TRBV9 combines with J gene TRBJ1-1; D call uncertain. The germline V gene encodes CDR1 SGDLS and CDR2 YYNGEE. This CDR3 region has 13 residues. The V end was cut by 4 bases, the J end by 2 bases, with 9 bases between. CDR3 sequence: CASSPISNTEAFF. Written as DNA, the CDR3 is TGTGCCAGCAGCCCTATATCTAACACTGAAGCTTTCTTT.

At least ten counts were recorded for this clonotype. The J gene is TRBJ1-5, the V gene TRBV14; D may be TRBD1 (5 bases). Germline V gives CDR1 SGHDN, CDR2 FVKESK. V was shortened by 3 bases and J by 2 bases, with 14 bases between the two germline ends. This CDR3 is 16 amino acids long. CDR3: CASSHRSGPGNQPQHF. Written as DNA, the CDR3 is TGTGCCAGCAGCCACCGCTCAGGGCCAGGCAATCAGCCCCAGCATTTT. Looking up the rest from reference TRBV14 and TRBJ1-5 gives the full variable domain: EAGVTQFPSHSVIEKGQTVTLRCDPISGHDNLYWYRRVMGKEIKFLLHFVKESKQDESGMPNNRFLAERTGGTYSTLKVQPAELEDSGVYFCASSHRSGPGNQPQHFGDGTRLSIL.

This clonotype occurred many times. The genes are TRBV27 and TRBJ2-1; D is possibly TRBD2 (5 bases). Germline V gene data show CDR1 as MNHEY and CDR2 as SMNVEV (reference sequence). The CDR3 consists of 14 residues. V shed 5 bases and J shed 2 bases, with 10 bases lying between them. DNA for the CDR3: TGTGCCAGCAGTCCCCACGGGGCCTACAATGAGCAGTTCTTC. Amino acids: CASSPHGAYNEQFF.

This clonotype occurred many times. The chain carries TRBV12-3 or TRBV12-4 and TRBJ2-5; 9 nucleotides match TRBD2. The CDR3 runs 16 residues. V was clipped by 5 bases and J by 1 base; unmatched bases: 8. The CDR3 region has the DNA TGTGCCAGCAGTCTACTCGGGACTAGCACCCAAGAGACCCAGTACTTC. Protein: CASSLLGTSTQETQYF.

This clonotype was recorded many times. V is TRBV28 and J is TRBJ2-1; 8 positions match TRBD1. Germline assignment: CDR1 MDHEN and CDR2 SYDVKM. CDR3 length: 15 amino acids. V gave up 0 bases and J gave up 9 bases; unmatched junction bases: 7. CDR3 bases: TGTGCCAGCAGTTTATGGCAGGGGGCTGGCGGTGAGCAGTTCTTC. This sequence encodes CASSLWQGAGGEQFF.